This TCR beta chain stems from a study of TIL therapy for anti-PD-1-resistant metastatic lung cancer. Study-level background: Half of patients were current or former smokers.

Germline lookup yields CDR1 MNHNS and CDR2 SASEGT. This CDR3 is 18 amino acids long. Trimming removed 0 bases at V and 0 bases at J, with 15 bases between. This was the immunoSEQ v3 assay. Clones were read by immunoSEQ multiplex PCR, and TCRdb kept only the in-frame ones, dropping some. In the table there are about 60,000 clones, about nine tenths of which are singletons. Time point meaning: pre-treatment sample, taken before nivolumab and TIL therapy. This receptor was taken from a person aged 25-80 years with non-small cell lung cancer. J is TRBJ1-5 and V is TRBV6-1, with D possibly being TRBD1 (5 bases). Here the sequenced sample was blood, taken at baseline. CDR3 region: CASSEARGRTYSNQPQHF. The DNA for the CDR3 is TGTGCCAGCAGTGAAGCGCGGGGCAGGACATATAGCAATCAGCCCCAGCATTTT.